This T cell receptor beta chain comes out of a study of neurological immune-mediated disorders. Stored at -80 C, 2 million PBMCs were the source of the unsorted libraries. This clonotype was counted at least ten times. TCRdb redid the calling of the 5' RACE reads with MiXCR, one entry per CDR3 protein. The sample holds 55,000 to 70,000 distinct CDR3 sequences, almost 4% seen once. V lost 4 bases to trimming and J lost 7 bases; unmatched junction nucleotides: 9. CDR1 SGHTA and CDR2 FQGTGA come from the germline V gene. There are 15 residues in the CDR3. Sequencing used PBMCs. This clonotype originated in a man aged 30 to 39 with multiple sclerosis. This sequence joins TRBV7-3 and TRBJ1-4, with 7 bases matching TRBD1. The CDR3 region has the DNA TGTGCCAGCAGCTCAACAGGGGCGGTTGGTGAAAAACTGTTTTTT. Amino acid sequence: CASSSTGAVGEKLFF.